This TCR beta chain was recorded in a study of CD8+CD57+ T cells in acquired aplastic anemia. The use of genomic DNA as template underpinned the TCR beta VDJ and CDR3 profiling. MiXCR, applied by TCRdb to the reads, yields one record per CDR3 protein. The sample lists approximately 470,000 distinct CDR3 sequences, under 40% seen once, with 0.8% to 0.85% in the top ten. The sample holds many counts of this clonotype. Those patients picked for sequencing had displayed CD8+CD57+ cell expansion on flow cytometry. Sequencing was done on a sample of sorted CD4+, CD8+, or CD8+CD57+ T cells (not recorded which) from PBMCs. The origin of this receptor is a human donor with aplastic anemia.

CDR3 coding DNA: TGTGCCAGCAGTGAATTGGCAGGGAGATCACCCCTCCACTTT. Protein sequence: CASSELAGRSPLHF. This chain uses TRBV2 with TRBJ1-6, with D tentatively TRBD1 (5 bases). The CDR3 has 14 residues. The germline V gene has CDR1 SNHLY and CDR2 FYNNEI. V was pared by 2 bases and J by 10 bases, with 12 bases between.